These 18 T cell receptor beta chains share one sample of origin, sequenced in a study of blood T cell repertoires in COVID-19. The method was immunoSEQ multiplex PCR; TCRdb's version includes in-frame clones alone and lacks a portion of them. The table has about 180,000 clones, about four fifths seen once. The sequencing input was peripheral blood. The receptors were gathered from a woman in her seventies with COVID-19, enrolled during active disease.

V usage is TRBV6-5 and J usage is TRBJ1-5; weak D call: TRBD1 (6 bases). The CDR3 spans 13 residues. The V end lost 5 bases, the J end lost 6 bases, and 11 bases lay between the germline ends. Germline CDR1 and CDR2: MNHEY and SVGAGI. CDR3 protein: CASSPDRSQPQHF. The CDR3 DNA sequence: TGTGCCAGCAGTCCGGACAGAAGTCAGCCCCAGCATTTT.

The chain uses TRBV7-2 and TRBJ2-1; 14 nucleotides line up with TRBD2. The CDR3 loop spans 16 amino acids. Trimming at V came to 0 bases and at J to 7 bases, leaving 2 bases not matched to a gene. CDR1 is SGHTA and CDR2 is FQGNSA in the germline V gene. The CDR3 sequence: CASSLATSGRVNEQFF. The CDR3 nucleotides read TGTGCCAGCAGCTTAGCGACTAGCGGGAGGGTAAATGAGCAGTTCTTC.

This clone was counted only a few times. J is TRBJ2-7 and V is TRBV19; a possible D gene is TRBD2 (6 bases). V was shortened by 3 bases and J by 1 base, with 10 bases between the two germline ends. CDR3 length equals 14 residues. Germline CDR1 is LNHDA and CDR2 is SQIVND (reference sequence). This CDR3 reads CASSMVGGSYEQYF. The CDR3, as DNA: TGTGCCAGTAGTATGGTCGGGGGTTCCTACGAGCAGTACTTC.

The V and J genes are TRBV15 and TRBJ1-3, with 8 positions matching TRBD1. There are 15 residues in the CDR3. V was clipped by 5 bases and J by 4 bases; unmatched bases: 7. The germline CDR1 and CDR2 sequences are LNHNV and YYDKDF (reference sequence). In DNA form, the CDR3 reads TGTGCCACCAGCGTCAAACAGGGGGGCGGAAACACCATATATTTT. Translation gives CATSVKQGGGNTIYF. Complete variable domain (other parts from reference TRBV15 and TRBJ1-3): DAMVIQNPRYQVTQFGKPVTLSCSQTLNHNVMYWYQQKSSQAPKLLFHYYDKDFNNEADTPDNFQSRRPNTSFCFLDIRSPGLGDTAMYLCATSVKQGGGNTIYFGEGSWLTVV.

This chain joins TRBV5-1 and TRBJ2-3; 11 positions match TRBD2. Germline V gives CDR1 SGHRS, CDR2 YFSETQ. The CDR3 has 17 residues. Germline trimming cut 4 bases from V and 0 bases from J; bases unmatched to any gene: 7. CDR3 in DNA: TGCGCCAGCAGCGTGGGGACTAGCGGCCCTAGCACAGATACGCAGTATTTT. Translation: CASSVGTSGPSTDTQYF.

This chain joins TRBV19 and TRBJ2-1; D is unclear. V lost 7 bases to trimming and J lost 0 bases, with 16 bases between them. Germline V CDR1 and CDR2: LNHDA, SQIVND (reference sequence). The CDR3 sequence is 16 residues long. The CDR3 here is CASTLQYTFSYNEQFF. For the CDR3, the DNA is TGTGCCAGTACCCTACAGTATACCTTCTCCTACAATGAGCAGTTCTTC. Full variable domain (outside the CDR3, taken from reference TRBV19 and TRBJ2-1): DGGITQSPKYLFRKEGQNVTLSCEQNLNHDAMYWYRQDPGQGLRLIYYSQIVNDFQKGDIAEGYSVSREKKESFPLTVTSAQKNPTAFYLCASTLQYTFSYNEQFFGPGTRLTVL.

The genes are TRBV18 and TRBJ1-5; 9 bases are shared with TRBD1. Germline CDR1 is KGHSH and CDR2 is LQKENI. Germline trimming cut 2 bases from V and 6 bases from J; bases unmatched to any gene: 2. The CDR3 has 14 residues. For the CDR3, the DNA is TGTGCCAGCTCACCAACGACAGGGGGTCAGCCCCAGCATTTT. Its protein is CASSPTTGGQPQHF.

This clone was found a few times. This CDR3 is CASSRAGGNQPQHF. The CDR3 bases are TGCGCCAGCAGTCGCGCCGGGGGTAATCAGCCCCAGCATTTT. The rearrangement joins TRBV5-1 to TRBJ1-5, with a possible D match to TRBD1 (5 bases). V was clipped by 5 bases and J by 4 bases, with 13 bases between them. This CDR3 comprises 14 residues. Germline lookup yields CDR1 SGHRS and CDR2 YFSETQ.

In this sample, this clone turned up a few times. The chain carries TRBV5-1 and TRBJ2-7; no clear D. The CDR3 is 12 amino acids. Germline CDR1 SGHRS, CDR2 YFSETQ. The V and J ends lost 1 base and 5 bases respectively, with 7 bases between them. The CDR3 nucleotides read TGCGCCAGCAGCTTGCTGGGCCACGAGCAGTACTTC. Translated: CASSLLGHEQYF.

The chain carries TRBV18 and TRBJ2-7, with D perhaps matching TRBD1 (6 bases). Trimming cost V 3 bases and J 3 bases, with 24 bases left between them. Looked up from germline, CDR1 is KGHSH and CDR2 is LQKENI. This CDR3 has 18 amino acids. CDR3 DNA sequence: TGTGCCAGCTCACCGGCCCTTTCCAGGGGACCCAACCTCTACGAGCAGTACTTC. Protein: CASSPALSRGPNLYEQYF.

As for this clone: The junction and the germline gene differ at one end; a read error may be behind it. The CDR3 protein is CASSQVQGAILF. The CDR3 nucleotides are TGTGCCAGCAGCCAAGTACAGGGGGCGATACTCTTT. V gene TRBV3-1 (or the pseudogene TRBV3-2) combines with J gene TRBJ1-1; 9 bases agree with TRBD1. CDR3 length: 12 residues. CDR1 and CDR2 from the germline V gene are LGHDT and YNNKEL (reference sequence).

The rearrangement uses TRBV28 and TRBJ1-5; 8 nucleotides match TRBD1. CDR3 length: 15 amino acids. After removal of 6 bases from V and 3 bases from J, the junction contained 7 bases not matched to a gene. CDR1 and CDR2 from the germline V gene are MDHEN and SYDVKM. The CDR3 spells CASSPTGANNQPQHF. For the CDR3, the DNA is TGTGCCAGCAGCCCGACAGGGGCGAACAATCAGCCCCAGCATTTT.

The genes are TRBV7-9 and TRBJ2-7; 10 bases fit TRBD2. Germline V lookup: CDR1 SEHNR, CDR2 FQNEAQ (reference sequence). The CDR3 length is 15 residues. Trimming removed 5 bases from V and 6 bases from J; junction bases left unmatched: 10. CDR3 sequence (DNA): TGTGCCAGCAGCCCTCTAGCGGGAGAATATTTCGAGCAGTACTTC. This codes for CASSPLAGEYFEQYF.

The V and J genes are TRBV28 and TRBJ1-1, with 7 bases aligning to TRBD1. This CDR3 contains 15 residues. V shed 2 bases, J shed 4 bases, and the junction held 7 bases outside the gene matches. Germline V lookup: CDR1 MDHEN, CDR2 SYDVKM. The CDR3 is CASSLDRAGGTEAFF. In DNA, the CDR3 is TGTGCCAGCAGTTTAGACAGGGCCGGAGGCACTGAAGCTTTCTTT.

This clone was recorded once. The genes are TRBV12-3 or TRBV12-4 and TRBJ1-2, with D unclear. V lost 1 base and J lost 4, with 4 bases in between. The CDR3 is 12 amino acids. The CDR3 DNA reads as TGTGCCAGCAGTTTAGGGGCCTATGGCTACACCTTC. Its translation: CASSLGAYGYTF.

The chain couples TRBV19 to TRBJ2-3; no clear D gene. This CDR3 has 14 residues. Germline loops: CDR1 LNHDA, CDR2 SQIVND (reference sequence). The ends were cut back, 1 base at V and 5 bases at J, with 10 bases in the middle. As DNA, the CDR3 is TGTGCCAGTAGTATAGGGGCGAGACGAGATACGCAGTATTTT. This gives the protein CASSIGARRDTQYF.

Here the CDR3 reads CASSTWTLSSGANVLTF. The CDR3 nucleotides read TGTGCCAGCAGCACTTGGACACTAAGCTCTGGGGCCAACGTCCTGACTTTC. V and J are TRBV9 and TRBJ2-6; D might be TRBD1 (5 bases). The CDR3 has 17 amino acids. The V end lost 4 bases, the J end lost 0 bases, and 14 bases lay between the germline ends. The germline gives CDR1 SGDLS, CDR2 YYNGEE. Full variable domain (rest looked up from reference TRBV9 and TRBJ2-6): DSGVTQTPKHLITATGQRVTLRCSPRSGDLSVYWYQQSLDQGLQFLIQYYNGEERAKGNILERFSAQQFPDLHSELNLSSLELGDSALYFCASSTWTLSSGANVLTFGAGSRLTVL.

This clone appeared a few times. The gene calls are TRBV9 and TRBJ1-1, with 7 positions matching TRBD1. The CDR3 loop spans 13 amino acids. J lost 1 base, V lost 9 bases, and 6 bases had no gene match. Germline V lookup: CDR1 SGDLS, CDR2 YYNGEE. CDR3 sequence reads: CATSRGQNTEAFF. CDR3 nucleotide sequence: TGTGCCACTTCAAGGGGGCAGAACACTGAAGCTTTCTTT.